The 3 T cell receptor beta chains below come from one sample, sequenced in a study of post-analysis software for immune sequencing data. Study observations and caveats: Five TRBV segments (TRBV5-6, TRBV5-1 and TRBV20-1 among them) occurred more frequently in patients than in controls.

Unique-molecular-identifier-tagged TCR beta cDNA libraries were used. TCRdb re-derived calls from the PCR reads in MiXCR, one entry per CDR3 protein. The sample includes about 200,000 distinct CDR3 sequences, 25% to 30% of them seen just once. The antigens for these receptors are not known. Sequenced material: blood. These receptors all stem from a girl younger than 18 with multiple sclerosis.

This clonotype was recorded at least ten times. In nucleotides, the CDR3 is TGCGCCAGCAGCTTTGGACGCCGGGGGGTCTCCTACGAGCAGTACTTC. Its translation is CASSFGRRGVSYEQYF. The rearrangement joins TRBV5-1 to TRBJ2-7, with 7 bases aligning to TRBD2. The germline V gene has CDR1 SGHRS and CDR2 YFSETQ. The CDR3 is 16 amino acids. J was trimmed by 0 bases and V by 2 bases; bases with no gene match: 8.

The J gene is TRBJ2-5, the V gene TRBV5-1; possibly TRBD1 for D (5 bases). The CDR3 is 14 amino acids. The V end was cut by 3 bases, the J end by 0 bases, with 9 bases between. Germline V CDR1 and CDR2: SGHRS, YFSETQ. The CDR3 nucleotides read TGCGCCAGCAGCTGGGGCAGGTACCAAGAGACCCAGTACTTC. Its translation is CASSWGRYQETQYF. Variable domain in full (rest from reference TRBV5-1 and TRBJ2-5): KAGVTQTPRYLIKTRGQQVTLSCSPISGHRSVSWYQQTPGQGLQFLFEYFSETQRNKGNFPGRFSGRQFSNSRSEMNVSTLELGDSALYLCASSWGRYQETQYFGPGTRLLVL.

The table lists this clonotype with a few counts. This chain links TRBV2 with TRBJ2-2; D is unresolved. Germline V gene lookup returns CDR1 SNHLY and CDR2 FYNNEI. There are 16 residues in the CDR3. The V end lost 5 bases, the J end lost 1 base, and 14 bases lay between the germline ends. In nucleotides, the CDR3 is TGTGCCAGCAGTCAGACGGACCCGGGGAACACCGGGGAGCTGTTTTTT. Translated, it gives CASSQTDPGNTGELFF.